Below, 25 T cell receptor beta chains from the same sample are listed, as sequenced in a study of cytomegalovirus exposure and HLA in healthy donors. PCR was performed using 60 Vbeta and 13 Jbeta primers. Profiling relied on immunoSEQ multiplex PCR, and the TCRdb table lists in-frame clones only, not all of them. The sample carries 110,000 to 150,000 clones, about four fifths recorded once. The specimen sequenced was PBMCs. These receptor sequences come from a man in his thirties or forties in good health and CMV-seronegative.

Of note for this clone: Distinct nucleotide sequences in the sample also encode this CDR3. The chain links TRBV4-1 to TRBJ1-2, with a tentative D call TRBD1 (6 bases). CDR1 and CDR2 (germline): MGHRA, YSYEKL. The CDR3 runs to 14 residues. V dropped 0 bases and J dropped 3 bases, with 8 bases sitting between them. The CDR3 coding sequence is TGCGCCAGCAGCCAAGAGGGGGCAGACTATGGCTACACCTTC. The encoded protein is CASSQEGADYGYTF.

This clone was seen a single time. The V and J genes are TRBV5-4 and TRBJ2-5; TRBD2 matches 9 bases. The length of the CDR3 is 17 residues. V was clipped by 1 base and J by 2 bases; unmatched bases: 9. From germline, CDR1 is SGHNT and CDR2 YYREEE (reference sequence). The CDR3 is CASSLRSSGTLQETQYF. CDR3 bases: TGTGCCAGCAGCTTGCGGTCTAGCGGGACGCTACAAGAGACCCAGTACTTC.

V gene TRBV5-1 combines with J gene TRBJ2-1, with TRBD1 as a possible D gene (6 bases). Germline V gene lookup returns CDR1 SGHRS and CDR2 YFSETQ. This CDR3 region has 15 residues. V lost 3 bases and J 0 bases, leaving 10 bases between the germline ends. The CDR3 coding sequence is TGCGCCAGCAGCTCTGGGACAAACTCCTACAATGAGCAGTTCTTC. The encoded protein is CASSSGTNSYNEQFF.

This chain uses TRBV6-6 with TRBJ1-1; no reliable D call. V lost 8 bases and J lost 0, with 10 bases in between. Germline values: CDR1 MNHNY, CDR2 SVGAGI (reference sequence). This CDR3 has 13 amino acids. CDR3 sequence: CASHSGVNTEAFF. CDR3 sequence (DNA): TGTGCCAGCCACTCGGGAGTGAACACTGAAGCTTTCTTT.

The chain joins TRBV19 to TRBJ1-5, with TRBD1 matching over 11 bases. Germline V gene sequence: CDR1 LNHDA, CDR2 SQIVND (reference sequence). With V trimmed by 5 bases and J by 0 bases, 12 bases remained unmatched. CDR3 length equals 19 residues. As DNA, the CDR3 is TGTGCCAGTAGTGATCCGTCCGGGACAGGGGGAAGTAGCAATCAGCCCCAGCATTTT. Protein: CASSDPSGTGGSSNQPQHF.

This clone has just a few counts. The V call is TRBV2, the J call TRBJ1-1; unclear D gene. Germline V CDR1 and CDR2: SNHLY, FYNNEI. Trimming stripped 7 bases from V and 0 bases from J, with 12 bases between. This CDR3 spans 14 amino acids. This CDR3 reads CASTVGRLNTEAFF. In DNA, the CDR3 is TGTGCCAGCACAGTGGGCAGGCTGAACACTGAAGCTTTCTTT.

This chain uses TRBV2 with TRBJ1-2; 8 bases align to TRBD1. V trimming: 5 bases; J trimming: 7 bases; junction bases outside the gene matches: 9. Germline V CDR1 and CDR2: SNHLY, FYNNEI. The CDR3 has 14 amino acids. The CDR3: CASSSTGDVVGYTF. The CDR3 DNA is TGTGCCAGCAGTTCGACAGGGGACGTAGTTGGCTACACCTTC.

The rearrangement joins TRBV4-1 to TRBJ2-7; a weak D match, TRBD1 (6 bases). The germline CDR1 and CDR2 sequences are MGHRA and YSYEKL. Between the trimmed V and J ends, which lost 5 bases and 3 bases, there was a span of 14 bases. CDR3 length: 14 residues. The CDR3 region has the DNA TGCGCCAGCAGCTCGAGAGAGGGACACTACGAGCAGTACTTC. The encoded protein is CASSSREGHYEQYF.

This clone was detected once. J is TRBJ2-7 and V is TRBV28, with 10 bases that match TRBD1. The CDR3 is made up of 16 amino acids. Germline V lookup: CDR1 MDHEN, CDR2 SYDVKM. V gave up 2 bases and J gave up 4 bases; unmatched junction bases: 8. As DNA, the CDR3 is TGTGCCAGCAGTTTAGATTTCGGGACAGGGGTTTACGAGCAGTACTTC. Translated: CASSLDFGTGVYEQYF.

This chain links TRBV19 with TRBJ1-5, with D unclear. CDR1 is LNHDA and CDR2 is SQIVND in the germline V gene (reference sequence). Between the trimmed V and J ends, which lost 7 bases and 0 bases, there was a span of 13 bases. The CDR3 sequence is 15 residues long. CDR3 sequence (DNA): TGTGCCAGTACGGGTGTCGAGTATAGCAATCAGCCCCAGCATTTT. It yields the protein CASTGVEYSNQPQHF. Full variable domain (remainder filled in from reference TRBV19 and TRBJ1-5): DGGITQSPKYLFRKEGQNVTLSCEQNLNHDAMYWYRQDPGQGLRLIYYSQIVNDFQKGDIAEGYSVSREKKESFPLTVTSAQKNPTAFYLCASTGVEYSNQPQHFGDGTRLSIL.

The chain carries TRBV27 and TRBJ2-2, with unresolved D. Germline V gene sequence: CDR1 MNHEY, CDR2 SMNVEV (reference sequence). Deletions cut 5 bases from V and 4 bases from J, with 8 bases between. The CDR3 is made up of 13 amino acids. The CDR3, as DNA: TGTGCCAGCAGTGTTCCGGGCACCGGGGAGCTGTTTTTT. Residues: CASSVPGTGELFF.

The chain has TRBV29-1 and TRBJ2-7; D is unresolved. Germline assignment: CDR1 SQVTM and CDR2 ANQGSEA. The germline V and J ends were trimmed by 0 bases and 5 bases, with 8 bases remaining between them. CDR3 length: 12 residues. The CDR3 nucleotides are TGCAGCGTTGAAGAAAGACTCAACGAGCAGTACTTC. Protein sequence: CSVEERLNEQYF.

V usage is TRBV6-1 and J usage is TRBJ1-2, with 8 bases fitting TRBD1. Germline V gives CDR1 MNHNS, CDR2 SASEGT. With V trimmed by 6 bases and J by 4 bases, 4 bases remained unmatched. The CDR3 has 13 amino acids. The CDR3, as DNA: TGTGCCAGCAGGAGTGGACAGGGCTATGGCTACACCTTC. It codes for CASRSGQGYGYTF.

This clone showed up just once. The rearrangement uses TRBV7-8 and TRBJ2-6; D ambiguous. Trimming left V 6 bases short and J 3 bases short, with 9 bases between. The CDR3 spans 14 residues. Germline CDR1 SGHVS, CDR2 FQNEAQ. DNA of the CDR3: TGTGCCAGCAGTTTCACCGGTGGGGCCAACGTCCTGACTTTC. Protein: CASSFTGGANVLTF. The full variable domain, with the rest looked up from reference TRBV7-8 and TRBJ2-6, is GAGVSQSPRYKVAKRGQDVALRCDPISGHVSLFWYQQALGQGPEFLTYFQNEAQLDKSGLPSDRFFAERPEGSVSTLKIQRTQQEDSAVYLCASSFTGGANVLTFGAGSRLTVL.

This chain uses TRBV29-1 with TRBJ1-1; D is perhaps TRBD1 (6 bases). Trimming took 4 bases from V and 0 from J, leaving 12 bases between them. Germline lookup yields CDR1 SQVTM and CDR2 ANQGSEA. This CDR3 contains 14 residues. Here the CDR3 DNA reads TGCAGCGTTGTTTACAGGGAAATGAACACTGAAGCTTTCTTT. Protein product: CSVVYREMNTEAFF.

With regard to this clone: A read error may account for a junction end that differs from germline. The chain joins TRBV7-9 to TRBJ1-5; possibly TRBD1 for D (6 bases). The CDR3 length is 13 residues. Germline assignment: CDR1 SEHNR and CDR2 FQNEAQ (reference sequence). For the CDR3, the DNA is TGTGCCAGCAGCTTAGGCGGGGGCCGGCCCCAGAATTTT. The encoded protein is CASSLGGGRPQNF.

The chain employs TRBV10-3 and TRBJ1-1; D is unresolved. Trimming stripped 4 bases from V and 0 bases from J, with 12 bases between. CDR1 is ENHRY and CDR2 is SYGVKD in the germline V gene. The CDR3 extends over 15 amino acids. DNA for the CDR3: TGTGCCATCAGTGGAAACAGCCTAATGAACACTGAAGCTTTCTTT. It specifies CAISGNSLMNTEAFF.

This clone was recorded only once. This chain uses TRBV7-2 with TRBJ2-6; the D is unclear. The germline CDR1 and CDR2 sequences are SGHTA and FQGNSA. The V and J ends lost 1 base and 3 bases respectively, with 7 bases between them. CDR3 size: 15 residues. The CDR3 sequence: CASSLDAYGANVLTF. CDR3 nucleotide sequence: TGTGCCAGCAGCTTAGATGCGTATGGGGCCAACGTCCTGACTTTC.

The rearrangement joins TRBV19 to TRBJ1-5; no reliable D call. CDR3 length: 18 residues. Germline V gene lookup returns CDR1 LNHDA and CDR2 SQIVND (reference sequence). The V gene lost 5 bases and the J gene lost 5 bases, with 25 bases spanning the gap. CDR3 amino acids: CASSDPPPEATEDQPQHF. Here the CDR3 DNA reads TGTGCCAGTAGTGATCCCCCCCCTGAGGCAACGGAGGATCAGCCCCAGCATTTT.

The chain couples TRBV28 to TRBJ1-5; no firm D call. V was trimmed by 6 bases and J by 4 bases, leaving 22 bases between them. This CDR3 comprises 17 residues. Looked up from germline, CDR1 is MDHEN and CDR2 is SYDVKM. The CDR3 DNA sequence: TGTGCCAGCAGCCCACCCGATCCGAGAGTAAGAAATCAGCCCCAGCATTTT. Its protein product is CASSPPDPRVRNQPQHF.

The table lists this clone with a few counts. The rearrangement links TRBV6-4 to TRBJ1-2; no firm D call. The CDR3 covers 15 residues. Trimming pared 4 bases from V and 5 bases from J, leaving 17 bases between. Germline-derived CDR1 and CDR2 are MRHNA and SNTAGT. In DNA, the CDR3 is TGTGCCAGCAGTGTTAGTCCGTTGGAGGGTTATGGCTACACCTTC. It specifies CASSVSPLEGYGYTF.

Remarks on this clone: At one end, the junction sequence differs from germline, possibly due to a read error. The J gene is TRBJ1-1, the V gene TRBV7-3, with 9 bases lining up with TRBD1. The CDR3 consists of 14 residues. Germline CDR1 reads SGHTA; CDR2 reads FQGTGA. For the CDR3, the DNA is TGTGCCAGCAGCTTAACTTATGGGACAGGGTCTGCTATCTTT. Residues: CASSLTYGTGSAIF.

This clone has just a few counts. J is TRBJ2-7 and V is TRBV4-1; 8 bases are a match to TRBD2. CDR3 length: 16 residues. The junction had 11 bases not matched to a gene; V was cut back by 4 bases and J by 3 bases. Germline assignment: CDR1 MGHRA and CDR2 YSYEKL. The CDR3 sequence is CASSPAVLTSGYEQYF. The CDR3 region has the DNA TGCGCCAGCAGCCCAGCCGTCCTAACTAGCGGCTACGAGCAGTACTTC.

The chain combines TRBV2 with TRBJ2-7, with 9 nucleotides matching TRBD1. Germline CDR1 reads SNHLY; CDR2 reads FYNNEI. The CDR3 totals 16 residues. Trimming took 6 bases from V and 0 from J; bases not matched to a gene: 9. The CDR3 is CASRGRTGDSSYEQYF. For the CDR3, the DNA is TGTGCCAGCAGGGGAAGGACAGGGGATAGCTCCTACGAGCAGTACTTC.

This clone was recorded a few times. The chain uses TRBV5-1 and TRBJ1-1, with D unresolved. From germline, CDR1 is SGHRS and CDR2 YFSETQ. The V end was cut by 6 bases, the J end by 7 bases, with 19 bases between. The CDR3 totals 14 residues. The CDR3 loop is CASTMGTAGGEAFF. In DNA form, the CDR3 reads TGCGCCAGCACAATGGGTACGGCGGGTGGTGAAGCTTTCTTT.